The 28 T cell receptor beta chains in this list originate from one sample, sequenced in a study of blood T cell repertoires in COVID-19. TCRdb keeps only in-frame clones here, not all; method: immunoSEQ multiplex PCR. This repertoire shows some 200,000 clones, 80% to 90% found once; its top ten account for approximately 3.8%. Sequenced: PBMCs or T cells enriched from blood (not recorded which). Receptor source: a woman between 18 and 30 years old in a cohort exposed to, infected with or recovered from COVID-19 (not recorded which).

The chain couples TRBV19 to TRBJ2-5; D unresolved. The CDR3 is made up of 11 amino acids. Germline CDR1 reads LNHDA; CDR2 reads SQIVND (reference sequence). With 4 bases removed from V and 6 bases from J, the gap between germline ends came to 6 bases. This CDR3 reads CASSTYKTQYF. The CDR3 nucleotides read TGTGCCAGTAGTACTTACAAGACCCAGTACTTC.

The rearrangement uses TRBV9 and TRBJ2-5; D might be TRBD2 (7 bases). From germline, CDR1 is SGDLS and CDR2 YYNGEE. Trimming took 0 bases from V and 13 from J, leaving 13 bases between them. This CDR3 is built from 12 residues. The CDR3: CASSVVGGPPYF. In nucleotides, the CDR3 is TGTGCCAGCAGCGTAGTCGGGGGGCCTCCGTACTTC.

This clone was recorded once. The chain is built from TRBV5-1 and TRBJ2-3, with D hard to call. Germline values: CDR1 SGHRS, CDR2 YFSETQ. V gave up 4 bases and J gave up 0 bases, with 15 bases separating them. The CDR3 spans 16 residues. The CDR3: CASSRSTEPSTDTQYF. The CDR3 DNA reads TGCGCCAGCAGCAGGTCCACAGAACCTAGCACAGATACGCAGTATTTT.

This clone was detected once. The chain uses TRBV5-4 and TRBJ1-1, with D perhaps matching TRBD1 (5 bases). V was cut by 4 bases and J by 1 base, with 8 bases left in between. CDR1 is SGHNT and CDR2 is YYREEE in the germline V gene (reference sequence). The CDR3 is 13 residues long. The CDR3 bases are TGTGCCAGCAGCCCAGGGTGGAACACTGAAGCTTTCTTT. This translates into CASSPGWNTEAFF.

The rearrangement joins TRBV11-2 to TRBJ1-2; no reliable D call. V lost 3 bases and J lost 6, with 11 bases in between. This CDR3 spans 13 amino acids. Germline CDR1 SGHAT, CDR2 FQNNGV. CDR3 loop: CASSFRGGDGYTF. As DNA, the CDR3 is TGTGCCAGCAGCTTCCGGGGAGGTGATGGCTACACCTTC.

V usage is TRBV15 and J usage is TRBJ2-7; 8 bases agree with TRBD1. Germline CDR1 LNHNV, CDR2 YYDKDF (reference sequence). V trimming: 4 bases; J trimming: 7 bases; junction bases outside the gene matches: 6. This CDR3 region has 13 residues. CDR3 loop: CATSMDRAREQYF. The CDR3 nucleotides are TGTGCCACCAGCATGGACAGGGCGCGGGAGCAGTACTTC.

The V gene is TRBV28, the J gene TRBJ1-5, with D possibly being TRBD1 (6 bases). Germline V gene lookup returns CDR1 MDHEN and CDR2 SYDVKM. CDR3 length equals 12 residues. V lost 10 bases, J lost 6 bases, and 13 bases lay in between. The CDR3 loop reads CATTTGSQPQHF. The CDR3, as DNA: TGTGCCACGACAACAGGGAGTCAGCCCCAGCATTTT. Complete variable domain (other parts from reference TRBV28 and TRBJ1-5): DVKVTQSSRYLVKRTGEKVFLECVQDMDHENMFWYRQDPGLGLRLIYFSYDVKMKEKGDIPEGYSVSREKKERFSLILESASTNQTSMYLCATTTGSQPQHFGDGTRLSIL.

The CDR3 loop is CASNRNSGGSTDTQYF. DNA of the CDR3: TGTGCCAGCAATAGAAATAGCGGGGGGAGTACAGATACGCAGTATTTT. This rearrangement joins TRBV9 to TRBJ2-3, with 10 bases identical to TRBD2. V was pared by 6 bases and J by 3 bases, with 10 bases of the junction left unmatched. The V gene's germline CDR1 is SGDLS and CDR2 YYNGEE. This CDR3 region has 16 residues.

The gene calls are TRBV3-1 (or the pseudogene TRBV3-2) and TRBJ1-1; 7 positions agree with TRBD1. Germline trimming cut 5 bases from V and 0 bases from J; bases unmatched to any gene: 3. Germline V gives CDR1 LGHDT, CDR2 YNNKEL (reference sequence). The CDR3 runs 14 residues. CDR3 bases: TGTGCCAGCAGCTACAGGGGCCTGAACACTGAAGCTTTCTTT. It codes for CASSYRGLNTEAFF.

The chain combines TRBV11-3 with TRBJ2-3, with a weak D call TRBD2 (5 bases). This CDR3 has 14 amino acids. Germline V gene lookup returns CDR1 SGHNT and CDR2 YENEEA. V lost 5 bases and J lost 1, with 10 bases in between. CDR3 sequence reads: CASSPRTGTDTQYF. The CDR3 DNA reads as TGTGCCAGCAGCCCCCGGACTGGCACAGATACGCAGTATTTT.

The chain has TRBV5-1 and TRBJ2-6, with no clear D. CDR1 SGHRS and CDR2 YFSETQ come from the germline V gene. Trimming pared 5 bases from V and 4 bases from J, leaving 10 bases between. The CDR3 length is 14 residues. This chain's CDR3 is CASREETGANVLTF. CDR3 nucleotide sequence: TGCGCCAGCAGAGAAGAGACAGGGGCCAACGTCCTGACTTTC. Complete variable domain (other parts from reference TRBV5-1 and TRBJ2-6): KAGVTQTPRYLIKTRGQQVTLSCSPISGHRSVSWYQQTPGQGLQFLFEYFSETQRNKGNFPGRFSGRQFSNSRSEMNVSTLELGDSALYLCASREETGANVLTFGAGSRLTVL.

The chain combines TRBV5-4 with TRBJ1-3; maybe TRBD1 (6 bases). The CDR3 length is 15 residues. The germline V and J ends were trimmed by 2 bases and 0 bases, with 9 bases remaining between them. Germline values: CDR1 SGHNT, CDR2 YYREEE (reference sequence). The CDR3 coding sequence is TGTGCCAGCAGCTTACAGGGACACTCTGGAAACACCATATATTTT. This encodes CASSLQGHSGNTIYF. The full variable domain, its missing parts supplied by reference TRBV5-4 and TRBJ1-3, is ETGVTQSPTHLIKTRGQQVTLRCSSQSGHNTVSWYQQALGQGPQFIFQYYREEENGRGNFPPRFSGLQFPNYSSELNVNALELDDSALYLCASSLQGHSGNTIYFGEGSWLTVV.

The chain is built from TRBV30 and TRBJ1-1; D is perhaps TRBD1 (5 bases). Between the trimmed V and J ends, which lost 0 bases and 10 bases, there was a span of 9 bases. The germline gives CDR1 GTSNPN, CDR2 SVGIG (reference sequence). The CDR3 spans 11 residues. CDR3 in amino acids: CAWSVQEIAFF. CDR3 coding DNA: TGTGCCTGGAGTGTACAGGAAATAGCTTTCTTT.

This clone appeared a few times. The chain employs TRBV18 and TRBJ2-3; D uncertain. The germline V gene has CDR1 KGHSH and CDR2 LQKENI. V lost 2 bases, J lost 3 bases, and 6 bases lay in between. The CDR3 has 13 amino acids. The CDR3 sequence is CASSPITTDTQYF. The CDR3 coding sequence is TGTGCCAGCTCACCAATCACTACAGATACGCAGTATTTT. Together with reference TRBV18 and TRBJ2-3, the CDR3 gives the full variable domain: NAGVMQNPRHLVRRRGQEARLRCSPMKGHSHVYWYRQLPEEGLKFMVYLQKENIIDESGMPKERFSAEFPKEGPSILRIQQVVRGDSAAYFCASSPITTDTQYFGPGTRLTVL.

This chain joins TRBV5-1 and TRBJ2-5; D is perhaps TRBD2 (6 bases). V lost 5 bases to trimming and J lost 2 bases, with 10 bases between them. Germline values: CDR1 SGHRS, CDR2 YFSETQ. CDR3 length equals 13 residues. The CDR3, as DNA: TGCGCCAGCAGACCCGGGGGACAAGAGACCCAGTACTTC. Its protein is CASRPGGQETQYF.

The CDR3 here is CASSEFAGHRGETQYF. CDR3 nucleotides: TGTGCCAGCAGTGAGTTCGCAGGCCATCGTGGGGAGACCCAGTACTTC. The chain carries TRBV27 and TRBJ2-5; D remains unclear. The V and J ends lost 5 bases and 5 bases respectively, with 21 bases between them. CDR1 and CDR2 (germline): MNHEY, SMNVEV (reference sequence). This CDR3 is built from 16 residues.

This chain links TRBV18 with TRBJ1-5, with TRBD1 as a possible D gene (6 bases). V lost 3 bases and J 2 bases, leaving 11 bases between the germline ends. Germline CDR1 is KGHSH and CDR2 is LQKENI. The CDR3 runs to 15 residues. The chain's CDR3 is CASSPDRQGNQPQHF. Here the CDR3 DNA reads TGTGCCAGCTCACCCGATCGACAGGGCAATCAGCCCCAGCATTTT. Supplemented by reference TRBV18 and TRBJ1-5, the full variable domain reads NAGVMQNPRHLVRRRGQEARLRCSPMKGHSHVYWYRQLPEEGLKFMVYLQKENIIDESGMPKERFSAEFPKEGPSILRIQQVVRGDSAAYFCASSPDRQGNQPQHFGDGTRLSIL.

The V gene is TRBV7-3, the J gene TRBJ2-7; 8 bases are a match to TRBD2. With 4 bases clipped from V and 0 bases from J, the junction kept 5 bases outside the gene matches. The CDR3 has 15 amino acids. CDR1 and CDR2 from the germline V gene are SGHTA and FQGTGA. CDR3 DNA: TGTGCCAGCAGCTCTTCCGGGACTAGCTCCTACGAGCAGTACTTC. Its translation: CASSSSGTSSYEQYF.

Details on this clone: The sample holds other DNA sequences that translate to the same CDR3. The rearrangement joins TRBV29-1 to TRBJ1-1, with 7 positions matching TRBD1. Germline V gene sequence: CDR1 SQVTM, CDR2 ANQGSEA. This CDR3 region has 11 residues. Trimming cost V 5 bases and J 3 bases; bases outside gene matches: 0. In DNA form, the CDR3 reads TGCAGCGTTCAGGGGGACACTGAAGCTTTCTTT. The encoded protein is CSVQGDTEAFF.

The V gene is TRBV11-2, the J gene TRBJ1-6; D possibly corresponds to TRBD1 (6 bases). The germline CDR1 and CDR2 sequences are SGHAT and FQNNGV. The CDR3 runs 15 residues. With 2 bases removed from V and 8 bases from J, the gap between germline ends came to 13 bases. The CDR3 sequence is CASSLHRDLDSPLHF. The CDR3 nucleotides are TGTGCCAGCAGCTTACACAGGGATTTGGATTCACCCCTCCACTTT.

This chain connects TRBV7-8 to TRBJ1-1; unclear D gene. This CDR3 is 13 amino acids long. Per the germline V gene, CDR1 is SGHVS and CDR2 is FQNEAQ. V shed 1 base and J shed 7 bases, with 10 bases lying between them. This chain's CDR3 is CASSLGREYEAFF. The CDR3 DNA reads TGTGCCAGCAGCTTAGGCCGAGAGTATGAAGCTTTCTTT.

The chain couples TRBV3-1 (or the pseudogene TRBV3-2) to TRBJ2-1; a weak D match, TRBD1 (5 bases). The CDR3 length is 14 residues. V was shortened by 4 bases and J by 7 bases, with 14 bases between the two germline ends. Germline V CDR1 and CDR2: LGHDT, YNNKEL (reference sequence). The CDR3 nucleotides read TGTGCCAGCAGCCCTCAGGGTAATGGAAATGAGCAGTTCTTC. This sequence encodes CASSPQGNGNEQFF.

A word on this clone: Additional DNA sequences in this sample encode the identical CDR3. V gene TRBV28 combines with J gene TRBJ1-4; TRBD1 agrees at 7 bases. The CDR3 consists of 14 residues. Losses at the gene ends were 6 bases for V and 1 base for J; bases not matched to a gene: 2. Per germline, CDR1 MDHEN and CDR2 SYDVKM. The CDR3 DNA follows: TGTGCCAGCAGGCAGGGGGGAACTAATGAAAAACTGTTTTTT. Residues: CASRQGGTNEKLFF.

CDR3 region: CASSDRIYSYEQYF. The CDR3 nucleotides read TGTGCCAGCAGTGACAGGATATACTCCTACGAGCAGTACTTC. The rearrangement links TRBV25-1 to TRBJ2-7, with D unclear. This CDR3 contains 14 residues. CDR1 is MGHDK, CDR2 SYGVNS, per germline. Trimming left V 3 bases short and J 0 bases short, with 9 bases between.

This clone appeared a few times. The CDR3 reads CASSLFFRRDRGRIYEQYF. The CDR3 nucleotides are TGTGCCAGCAGTTTATTTTTCCGTCGGGACAGGGGTCGTATCTACGAGCAGTACTTC. The chain employs TRBV27 and TRBJ2-7, with 10 bases aligning to TRBD1. Germline trimming cut 1 base from V and 3 bases from J; bases unmatched to any gene: 15. Per germline, CDR1 MNHEY and CDR2 SMNVEV (reference sequence). The CDR3 contains 19 residues.

This clone was seen once. The chain combines TRBV7-9 with TRBJ1-1; D unclear. The V gene's germline CDR1 is SEHNR and CDR2 FQNEAQ (reference sequence). V shed 5 bases and J shed 7 bases, with 14 bases lying between them. CDR3 length equals 13 residues. The CDR3 is CASSQLKAVEAFF. In nucleotides, the CDR3 is TGTGCCAGCAGCCAGCTTAAGGCGGTTGAAGCTTTCTTT.

This chain joins TRBV6-5 and TRBJ2-7; possibly TRBD2 for D (6 bases). V was pared by 6 bases and J by 1 base, with 13 bases between. The CDR3 length is 14 residues. Germline V CDR1 and CDR2: MNHEY, SVGAGI. The CDR3 protein is CASSAWGVSYEQYF. In nucleotides, the CDR3 is TGTGCCAGCAGCGCGTGGGGGGTTTCCTACGAGCAGTACTTC.

The chain combines TRBV5-1 with TRBJ1-4; TRBD1 agrees at 8 bases. V lost 2 bases, J lost 8 bases, and 8 bases stayed unmatched. From germline, CDR1 is SGHRS and CDR2 YFSETQ. The CDR3 runs to 15 residues. The CDR3 protein is CASSFGAGGPEKLFF. In DNA, the CDR3 is TGCGCCAGCAGCTTTGGTGCAGGGGGCCCGGAAAAACTGTTTTTT.